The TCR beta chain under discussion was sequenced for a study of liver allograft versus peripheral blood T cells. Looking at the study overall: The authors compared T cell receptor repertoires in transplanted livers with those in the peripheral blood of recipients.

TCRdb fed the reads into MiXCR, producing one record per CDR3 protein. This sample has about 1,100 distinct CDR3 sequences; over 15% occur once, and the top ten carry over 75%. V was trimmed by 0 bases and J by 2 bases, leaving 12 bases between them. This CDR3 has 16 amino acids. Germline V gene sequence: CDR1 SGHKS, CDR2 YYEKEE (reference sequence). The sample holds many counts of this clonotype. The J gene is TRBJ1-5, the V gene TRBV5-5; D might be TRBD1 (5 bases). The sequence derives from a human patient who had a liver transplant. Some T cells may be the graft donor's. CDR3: CASSLDGAGGNQPQHF. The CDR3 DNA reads TGTGCCAGCAGCTTGGACGGGGCTGGCGGCAATCAGCCCCAGCATTTT. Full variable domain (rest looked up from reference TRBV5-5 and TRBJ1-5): DAGVTQSPTHLIKTRGQQVTLRCSPISGHKSVSWYQQVLGQGPQFIFQYYEKEERGRGNFPDRFSARQFPNYSSELNVNALLLGDSALYLCASSLDGAGGNQPQHFGDGTRLSIL.